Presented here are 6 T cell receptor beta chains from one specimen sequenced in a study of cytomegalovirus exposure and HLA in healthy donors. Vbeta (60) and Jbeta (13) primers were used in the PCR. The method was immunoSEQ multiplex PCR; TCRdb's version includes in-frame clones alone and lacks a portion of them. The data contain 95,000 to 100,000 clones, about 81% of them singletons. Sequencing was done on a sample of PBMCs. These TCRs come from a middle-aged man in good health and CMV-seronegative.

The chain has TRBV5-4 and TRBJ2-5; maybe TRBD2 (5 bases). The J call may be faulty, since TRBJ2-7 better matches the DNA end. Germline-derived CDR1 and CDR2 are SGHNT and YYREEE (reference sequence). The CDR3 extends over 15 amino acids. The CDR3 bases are TGTGCCAGCAGCCCACCCGGAGCGGCGAACTACGAGCAGTACTTC. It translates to CASSPPGAANYEQYF.

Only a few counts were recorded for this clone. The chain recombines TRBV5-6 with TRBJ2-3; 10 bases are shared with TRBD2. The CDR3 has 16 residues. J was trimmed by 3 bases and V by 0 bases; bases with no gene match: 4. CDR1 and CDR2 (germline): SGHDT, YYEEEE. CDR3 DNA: TGTGCCAGCAGCTTGGCTAGCGGGAGTAGTACAGATACGCAGTATTTT. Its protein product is CASSLASGSSTDTQYF.

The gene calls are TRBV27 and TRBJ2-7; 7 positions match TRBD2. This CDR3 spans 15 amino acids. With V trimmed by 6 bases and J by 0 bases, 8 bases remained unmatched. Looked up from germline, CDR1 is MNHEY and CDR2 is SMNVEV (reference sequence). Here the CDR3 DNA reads TGTGCCAGCAGCTCCCTGGGGACTACCTCCTACGAGCAGTACTTC. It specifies CASSSLGTTSYEQYF.

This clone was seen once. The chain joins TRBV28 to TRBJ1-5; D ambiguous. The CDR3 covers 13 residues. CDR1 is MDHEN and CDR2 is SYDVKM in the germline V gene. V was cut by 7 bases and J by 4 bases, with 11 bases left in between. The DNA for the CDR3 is TGTGCCAGCACCTCTAACAGAAATCAGCCCCAGCATTTT. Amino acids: CASTSNRNQPQHF.

This chain's CDR3 is CASRREGQGTYEQYF. The CDR3 DNA sequence: TGTGCCAGCAGGCGGGAGGGACAGGGGACCTACGAGCAGTACTTC. The chain employs TRBV2 and TRBJ2-7, with a possible D match to TRBD1 (10 bases). The V and J ends lost 6 bases and 2 bases respectively, with 17 bases between them. Germline-derived CDR1 and CDR2 are SNHLY and FYNNEI. The CDR3 totals 15 residues. Full variable domain (missing parts from reference TRBV2 and TRBJ2-7): EPEVTQTPSHQVTQMGQEVILRCVPISNHLYFYWYRQILGQKVEFLVSFYNNEISEKSEIFDDQFSVERPDGSNFTLKIRSTKLEDSAMYFCASRREGQGTYEQYFGPGTRLTVT.

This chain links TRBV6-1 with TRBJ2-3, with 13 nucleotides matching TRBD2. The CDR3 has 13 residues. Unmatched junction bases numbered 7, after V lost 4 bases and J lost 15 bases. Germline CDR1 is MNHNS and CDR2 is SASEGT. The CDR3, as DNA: TGTGCCAGCAGTGTGGGGACTAGCGGGGAGTATTATTTT. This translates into CASSVGTSGEYYF.